Presented here are 18 T cell receptor beta chains from one specimen sequenced in a study of T cell responses to AZD1222 COVID-19 vaccine. Repertoires were generated with immunoSEQ multiplex PCR, while TCRdb's copy carries only in-frame clones and drops some. The data show about 70,000 clones, less than 85% seen once. Here the sequenced sample was peripheral blood, taken on day 0 of AZD1222 vaccination. The receptors come from an adult in good health.

V usage is TRBV4-2 and J usage is TRBJ2-6; D may be TRBD2 (5 bases). CDR1 LGHNA and CDR2 YNFKEQ come from the germline V gene. Trimming cost V 2 bases and J 8 bases, with 13 bases left between them. CDR3 length: 15 residues. CDR3 sequence reads: CASSQLVTGTNVLTF. The CDR3 DNA sequence: TGTGCCAGCAGCCAACTGGTGACGGGGACCAACGTCCTGACTTTC.

This rearrangement joins TRBV5-1 to TRBJ2-2, with D perhaps TRBD1 (6 bases). V was cut by 7 bases and J by 4 bases, with 14 bases left in between. CDR3 size: 14 residues. In germline, CDR1 is SGHRS, CDR2 YFSETQ. The CDR3 is CASATQGFTGELFF. CDR3 DNA: TGCGCCAGCGCAACGCAGGGGTTCACCGGGGAGCTGTTTTTT. The full variable domain, with the rest looked up from reference TRBV5-1 and TRBJ2-2, is KAGVTQTPRYLIKTRGQQVTLSCSPISGHRSVSWYQQTPGQGLQFLFEYFSETQRNKGNFPGRFSGRQFSNSRSEMNVSTLELGDSALYLCASATQGFTGELFFGEGSRLTVL.

V usage is TRBV19 and J usage is TRBJ1-1; D ambiguous. The V and J ends lost 2 bases and 8 bases respectively, with 12 bases between them. The germline V gene has CDR1 LNHDA and CDR2 SQIVND (reference sequence). The CDR3 loop spans 13 amino acids. The CDR3 DNA follows: TGTGCCAGTAGTATAATCCTCGCTAGAGAAGCTTTCTTT. The encoded protein is CASSIILAREAFF.

The chain has TRBV19 and TRBJ2-3, with 9 nucleotides matching TRBD2. V lost 10 bases to trimming and J lost 4 bases; unmatched junction nucleotides: 6. Germline V CDR1 and CDR2: LNHDA, SQIVND (reference sequence). The CDR3 consists of 13 residues. This CDR3 reads CATIAGDADTQYF. Written as DNA, the CDR3 is TGTGCCACCATAGCGGGGGACGCAGATACGCAGTATTTT.

V is TRBV7-8 and J is TRBJ1-6; perhaps TRBD1 as D (5 bases). CDR1 SGHVS and CDR2 FQNEAQ come from the germline V gene. CDR3 size: 13 residues. The V end lost 5 bases, the J end lost 9 bases, and 11 bases lay between the germline ends. CDR3 sequence: CASSSIQGSPLHF. The CDR3, as DNA: TGTGCCAGCAGCAGCATTCAGGGTTCACCCCTCCACTTT.

V and J are TRBV11-3 and TRBJ1-4; no firm D call. The V and J ends lost 4 bases and 0 bases respectively, with 6 bases between them. The V gene's germline CDR1 is SGHNT and CDR2 YENEEA. The CDR3 is made up of 14 amino acids. In DNA, the CDR3 is TGTGCCAGCAGCTATAAAGCAACTAATGAAAAACTGTTTTTT. Encoded protein: CASSYKATNEKLFF.

The genes are TRBV28 and TRBJ1-5, with a possible D match to TRBD1 (5 bases). V shed 6 bases and J shed 2 bases, with 14 bases lying between them. The CDR3 spans 15 residues. Germline CDR1 is MDHEN and CDR2 is SYDVKM. CDR3 in DNA: TGTGCCAGCAGCCCGGGACTGACGGGCAATCAGCCCCAGCATTTT. Translation gives CASSPGLTGNQPQHF.

The J gene is TRBJ2-1, the V gene TRBV19; D uncertain. CDR3 length: 14 amino acids. CDR1 LNHDA and CDR2 SQIVND come from the germline V gene (reference sequence). V lost 8 bases and J lost 6, with 17 bases in between. The CDR3 region is CASSEVPSGNEQFF. The CDR3 DNA follows: TGTGCCAGTTCCGAGGTCCCCTCTGGCAATGAGCAGTTCTTC.

This chain links TRBV5-6 with TRBJ2-3; D is unresolved. The CDR3 is 13 amino acids. Germline CDR1 is SGHDT and CDR2 is YYEEEE. The V end lost 0 bases, the J end lost 5 bases, and 7 bases lay between the germline ends. CDR3 coding DNA: TGTGCCAGCAGCTTGGGGCGTAGAGATACGCAGTATTTT. This encodes CASSLGRRDTQYF. Using reference TRBV5-6 and TRBJ2-3 for the parts outside the CDR3, the full variable domain is DAGVTQSPTHLIKTRGQQVTLRCSPKSGHDTVSWYQQALGQGPQFIFQYYEEEERQRGNFPDRFSGHQFPNYSSELNVNALLLGDSALYLCASSLGRRDTQYFGPGTRLTVL.

The V and J genes are TRBV28 and TRBJ1-6; TRBD1 might be the D (6 bases). V was clipped by 6 bases and J by 0 bases, with 18 bases between them. The CDR3 consists of 18 residues. Germline-derived CDR1 and CDR2 are MDHEN and SYDVKM. The CDR3 nucleotides are TGTGCCAGCAGAGGACAGCAAGACTTTAGCTCCTATAATTCACCCCTCCACTTT. Translated: CASRGQQDFSSYNSPLHF. Looking up the rest from reference TRBV28 and TRBJ1-6 gives the full variable domain: DVKVTQSSRYLVKRTGEKVFLECVQDMDHENMFWYRQDPGLGLRLIYFSYDVKMKEKGDIPEGYSVSREKKERFSLILESASTNQTSMYLCASRGQQDFSSYNSPLHFGNGTRLTVT.

The rearrangement links TRBV24-1 to TRBJ2-3, with D hard to call. V dropped 3 bases and J dropped 2 bases, with 14 bases sitting between them. The CDR3 extends over 16 amino acids. Germline CDR1 reads KGHDR; CDR2 reads SFDVKD. CDR3 DNA: TGTGCCACCAGTGATCCCACTGGTCCGAACACAGATACGCAGTATTTT. Its translation is CATSDPTGPNTDTQYF.

In DNA form, the CDR3 reads TGTGCCAGCAGGGGTTGGGACGAGCAGTACTTC. Its protein product is CASRGWDEQYF. The chain recombines TRBV2 with TRBJ2-7; D not certain. Germline CDR1 and CDR2: SNHLY and FYNNEI. V lost 6 bases and J lost 5, with 8 bases in between. The CDR3 totals 11 residues. The complete variable domain, with remaining parts taken from reference TRBV2 and TRBJ2-7, reads EPEVTQTPSHQVTQMGQEVILRCVPISNHLYFYWYRQILGQKVEFLVSFYNNEISEKSEIFDDQFSVERPDGSNFTLKIRSTKLEDSAMYFCASRGWDEQYFGPGTRLTVT.

This chain links TRBV13 with TRBJ2-5; 7 positions match TRBD1. The CDR3 runs to 15 residues. Germline CDR1 reads PRHDT; CDR2 reads FYEKMQ (reference sequence). V dropped 5 bases and J dropped 3; count of bases not matched to a gene: 9. Written as DNA, the CDR3 is TGTGCCAGCAGCCCCGACAGGGCGGTGGAAGAGACCCAGTACTTC. Translated, it gives CASSPDRAVEETQYF.

This chain joins TRBV3-1 (or the pseudogene TRBV3-2) and TRBJ1-6, with D hard to call. V lost 3 bases and J lost 7, with 1 base in between. The CDR3 loop spans 11 amino acids. From germline, CDR1 is LGHDT and CDR2 YNNKEL (reference sequence). The CDR3 sequence: CASSHNSPLHF. As DNA, the CDR3 is TGTGCCAGCAGCCACAATTCACCCCTCCACTTT.

The rearrangement uses TRBV18 and TRBJ2-7; the D gene is possibly TRBD2 (6 bases). Trimming stripped 3 bases from V and 0 bases from J, with 12 bases between. Germline lookup yields CDR1 KGHSH and CDR2 LQKENI. The CDR3 covers 15 residues. As DNA, the CDR3 is TGTGCCAGCTCACCTAGCGGCCAAAGCTCCTACGAGCAGTACTTC. Residues: CASSPSGQSSYEQYF. The full variable domain, completed using reference TRBV18 and TRBJ2-7, is NAGVMQNPRHLVRRRGQEARLRCSPMKGHSHVYWYRQLPEEGLKFMVYLQKENIIDESGMPKERFSAEFPKEGPSILRIQQVVRGDSAAYFCASSPSGQSSYEQYFGPGTRLTVT.

This clone has more than one count but fewer than ten. V gene TRBV3-1 (or the pseudogene TRBV3-2) combines with J gene TRBJ1-5, with TRBD1 identical over 11 bases. With 3 bases clipped from V and 3 bases from J, the junction kept 16 bases outside the gene matches. Looked up from germline, CDR1 is LGHDT and CDR2 is YNNKEL (reference sequence). The CDR3 sequence is 20 residues long. In nucleotides, the CDR3 is TGTGCCAGCAGCCACCCTAGAAGGGACAGGGGGGACACATCCAATCAGCCCCAGCATTTT. Its translation: CASSHPRRDRGDTSNQPQHF.

The chain uses TRBV10-1 and TRBJ2-3; 10 bases map to TRBD2. CDR3 length: 13 amino acids. V was pared by 4 bases and J by 7 bases, with 2 bases of the junction left unmatched. The germline CDR1 and CDR2 sequences are WNHNN and SYGVQD (reference sequence). The CDR3 is CASSVTSGNTQYF. The CDR3 nucleotides read TGCGCCAGCAGTGTTACTAGCGGGAATACGCAGTATTTT.

The chain employs TRBV5-1 and TRBJ1-2; D ambiguous. The CDR3 length is 13 residues. The V gene lost 0 bases and the J gene lost 1 base, with 4 bases spanning the gap. Germline CDR1 is SGHRS and CDR2 is YFSETQ. CDR3 DNA: TGCGCCAGCAGCTTGGACAGTAACTATGGCTACACCTTC. It specifies CASSLDSNYGYTF.